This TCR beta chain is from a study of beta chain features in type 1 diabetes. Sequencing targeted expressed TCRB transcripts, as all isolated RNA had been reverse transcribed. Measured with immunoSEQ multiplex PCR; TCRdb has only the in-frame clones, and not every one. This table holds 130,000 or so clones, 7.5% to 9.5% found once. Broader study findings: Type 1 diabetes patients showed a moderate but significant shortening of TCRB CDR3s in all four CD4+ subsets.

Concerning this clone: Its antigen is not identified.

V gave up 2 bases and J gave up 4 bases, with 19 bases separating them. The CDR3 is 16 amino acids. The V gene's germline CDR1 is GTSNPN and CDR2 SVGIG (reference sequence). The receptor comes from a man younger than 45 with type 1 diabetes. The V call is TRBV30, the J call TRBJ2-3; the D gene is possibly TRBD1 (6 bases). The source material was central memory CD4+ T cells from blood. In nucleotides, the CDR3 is TGTGCCTGGAGTAACGCAGGGGATCGATTCTCAGATACGCAGTATTTT. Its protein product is CAWSNAGDRFSDTQYF.